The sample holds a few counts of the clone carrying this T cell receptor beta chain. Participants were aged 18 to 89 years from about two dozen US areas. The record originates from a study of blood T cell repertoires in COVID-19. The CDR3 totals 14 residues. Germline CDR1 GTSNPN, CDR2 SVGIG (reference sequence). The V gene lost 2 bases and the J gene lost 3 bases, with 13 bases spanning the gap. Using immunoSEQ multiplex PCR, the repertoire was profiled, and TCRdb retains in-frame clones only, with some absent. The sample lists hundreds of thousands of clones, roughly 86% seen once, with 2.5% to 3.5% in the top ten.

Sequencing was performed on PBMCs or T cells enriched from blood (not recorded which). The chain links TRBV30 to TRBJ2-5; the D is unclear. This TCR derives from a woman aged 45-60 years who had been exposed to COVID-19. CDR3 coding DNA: TGTGCCTGGAGTTTAGGTCAGGAAAAAGAGACCCAGTACTTC. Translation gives CAWSLGQEKETQYF.